Following are 8 T cell receptor beta chains from one sample sequenced in a study of blood T cell repertoires in COVID-19. The repertoire was sequenced with immunoSEQ multiplex PCR; TCRdb's copy has only in-frame clones and lacks some. This sample has under 300,000 clones; 83% occur once, and the top ten carry 4.6%. Material for sequencing was peripheral blood. The source of these receptors is a man aged 55 to 70 who had recovered from COVID-19.

This clone was observed many times. The V gene is TRBV19, the J gene TRBJ2-2; D may be TRBD2 (6 bases). The germline gives CDR1 LNHDA, CDR2 SQIVND (reference sequence). Trimming pared 5 bases from V and 4 bases from J, leaving 14 bases between. This CDR3 is built from 15 residues. CDR3 DNA sequence: TGTGCCAGTAGTCCGGAGGGACTTGCCACCGGGGAGCTGTTTTTT. Translated: CASSPEGLATGELFF.

The V gene is TRBV7-6, the J gene TRBJ2-1; 11 positions match TRBD1. Germline loops: CDR1 SGHVS, CDR2 FNYEAQ. This CDR3 region has 17 residues. The J segment lost 6 bases and the V segment lost 1 base, leaving 8 bases of the junction unmatched. CDR3 loop: CASSLGPGTGGFNEQFF. The DNA for the CDR3 is TGTGCCAGCAGCTTAGGCCCCGGGACAGGGGGATTCAATGAGCAGTTCTTC.

The chain uses TRBV27 and TRBJ2-1, with TRBD2 matching 8 bases. V trimming: 8 bases; J trimming: 9 bases; junction bases outside the gene matches: 12. Germline-derived CDR1 and CDR2 are MNHEY and SMNVEV (reference sequence). This CDR3 is 14 amino acids long. In DNA form, the CDR3 reads TGTGCCAGCCACTTCAGCGGGAGAATCGCTGAGCAGTTCTTC. Protein sequence: CASHFSGRIAEQFF.

The J gene is TRBJ2-2, the V gene TRBV9, with a possible D match to TRBD1 (6 bases). CDR3 size: 15 residues. Between the trimmed V and J ends, which lost 3 bases and 0 bases, there was a span of 9 bases. Germline V gene sequence: CDR1 SGDLS, CDR2 YYNGEE. CDR3 DNA: TGTGCCAGCAGCGCCCGGGACACGAACACCGGGGAGCTGTTTTTT. It yields the protein CASSARDTNTGELFF.

This clone has a count of ten or more. This chain connects TRBV6-5 to TRBJ1-3; D not certain. The CDR3 sequence is 16 residues long. V lost 0 bases to trimming and J lost 1 base, with 10 bases between them. Germline-derived CDR1 and CDR2 are MNHEY and SVGAGI. CDR3 loop: CASSYSGQVSGNTIYF. The CDR3 DNA reads as TGTGCCAGCAGTTACTCGGGTCAGGTTTCTGGAAACACCATATATTTT.

This sequence joins TRBV9 and TRBJ1-6; TRBD1 is a possible D gene (6 bases). With 0 bases removed from V and 7 bases from J, the gap between germline ends came to 11 bases. Germline assignment: CDR1 SGDLS and CDR2 YYNGEE. This CDR3 region has 15 residues. The DNA of the CDR3 is TGTGCCAGCAGCGTAGGGGGGCAGGGGAATTCACCCCTCCACTTT. Translation gives CASSVGGQGNSPLHF.

The chain joins TRBV2 to TRBJ2-7; 12 positions match TRBD2. Per the germline V gene, CDR1 is SNHLY and CDR2 is FYNNEI. The CDR3 spans 13 residues. The ends lost 8 bases at V and 2 bases at J; junction bases unmatched: 1. The CDR3 DNA reads TGTGCCAGCGGACTAGCGGGGACCTACGAGCAGTACTTC. This gives the protein CASGLAGTYEQYF.

The gene calls are TRBV3-1 (or the pseudogene TRBV3-2) and TRBJ2-7; 8 positions match TRBD1. V lost 4 bases and J lost 1; bases outside the gene matches: 6. The germline CDR1 and CDR2 sequences are LGHDT and YNNKEL (reference sequence). CDR3 length equals 15 residues. The CDR3 DNA follows: TGTGCCAGCAGCCCTTCCGACAGGGGTTCCTACGAGCAGTACTTC. Translating it yields CASSPSDRGSYEQYF.